This T cell receptor (beta chain) was captured in a study of T cell repertoires in cytomegalovirus infection. Study overall: Both CMV infection and a matching HLA type were indicated by public TCR beta signatures.

This clonotype was found many times. This CDR3 comprises 15 residues. Germline CDR1 SEHNR, CDR2 FQNEAQ (reference sequence). Trimming removed 1 base at V and 1 base at J, with 8 bases between. MiXCR, run by TCRdb on the reads, gives a single entry per CDR3 protein. The profile shows 200,000 to 250,000 distinct CDR3 sequences, 9% to 15% of them singletons. What was sequenced was PBMCs. V and J are TRBV7-9 and TRBJ1-5; D is perhaps TRBD1 (5 bases). This receptor was obtained from a human donor in good health (CMV status not recorded). Some clones in this sample may be carry-over from other donors' samples. In nucleotides, the CDR3 is TGTGCCAGCAGCTTAGGCAGGGAGAGCAATCAGCCCCAGCATTTT. Protein product: CASSLGRESNQPQHF. Supplemented by reference TRBV7-9 and TRBJ1-5, the full variable domain reads DTGVSQNPRHKITKRGQNVTFRCDPISEHNRLYWYRQTLGQGPEFLTYFQNEAQLEKSRLLSDRFSAERPKGSFSTLEIQRTEQGDSAMYLCASSLGRESNQPQHFGDGTRLSIL.